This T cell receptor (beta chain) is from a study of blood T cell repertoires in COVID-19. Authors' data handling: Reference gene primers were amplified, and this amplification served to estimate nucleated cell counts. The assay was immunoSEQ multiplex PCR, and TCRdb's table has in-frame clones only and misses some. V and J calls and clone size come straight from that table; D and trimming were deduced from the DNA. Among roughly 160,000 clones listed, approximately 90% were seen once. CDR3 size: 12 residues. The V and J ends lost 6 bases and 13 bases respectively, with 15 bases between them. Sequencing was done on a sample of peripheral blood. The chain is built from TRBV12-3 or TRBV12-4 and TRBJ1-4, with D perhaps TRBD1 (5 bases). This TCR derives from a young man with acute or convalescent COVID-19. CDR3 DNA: TGTGCCAGCAGGGGACTTCGACGTAGACTGTTTTTT. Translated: CASRGLRRRLFF.